This TCR beta chain was found in a study of shared clonotypes between healthy human individuals. The ends were cut back, 7 bases at V and 8 bases at J, with 20 bases in the middle. The CDR3 is 14 amino acids. Germline assignment: CDR1 LNHDA and CDR2 SQIVND (reference sequence). General study findings and limits: Naive subsets usually exceeded memory subsets in estimated richness. Compared with clonotypes that all four donors shared, non-shared clonotypes had lower generation probabilities. Among four donors, approximately 5% of naive CD4 clonotypes were found in common.

Terminally differentiated effector memory CD45RA+ cells were left out of the naive CD8 fraction, which was CD45RO-negative and positively selected for CCR7. This clone appeared once. Its antigen is still unknown. Data came from immunoSEQ multiplex PCR; TCRdb stores just in-frame clones and leaves some out. The sample has around 600,000 clones; approximately 96% are singletons. The TCR sequence derives from a woman aged 30 to 39 in good health. The chain carries TRBV19 and TRBJ1-1, with D possibly being TRBD1 (5 bases). What was sequenced was naive CD8+ T cells sorted from blood. CDR3 DNA: TGTGCCAGTAACCCTCGGGGTGCAGGGATAGAAGCTTTCTTT. Translated: CASNPRGAGIEAFF.